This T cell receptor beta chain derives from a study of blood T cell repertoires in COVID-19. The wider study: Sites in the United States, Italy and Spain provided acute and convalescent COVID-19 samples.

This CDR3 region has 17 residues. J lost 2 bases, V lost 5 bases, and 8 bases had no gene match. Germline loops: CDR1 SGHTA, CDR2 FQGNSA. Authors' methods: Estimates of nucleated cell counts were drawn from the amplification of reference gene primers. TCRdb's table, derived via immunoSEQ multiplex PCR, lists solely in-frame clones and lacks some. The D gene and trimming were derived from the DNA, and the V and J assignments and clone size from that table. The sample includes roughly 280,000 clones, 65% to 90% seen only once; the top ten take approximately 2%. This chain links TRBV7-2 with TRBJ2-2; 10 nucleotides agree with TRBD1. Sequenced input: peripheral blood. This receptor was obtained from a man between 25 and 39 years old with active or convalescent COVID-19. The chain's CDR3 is CASSRRTGGINTGELFF. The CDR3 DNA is TGTGCCAGCAGCAGACGGACAGGGGGGATTAACACCGGGGAGCTGTTTTTT.